Described below is a single TCR beta chain sequence and its context. The antigen is not known. Here immunoSEQ multiplex PCR was the method, and the copy in TCRdb shows in-frame clones only, minus some. The sample consists of some 73,000 clones, roughly 90% of them appearing once. Trimming left V 0 bases short and J 7 bases short, with 10 bases between. CDR3 length equals 14 residues. Germline V CDR1 and CDR2: SEHNR, FQNEAQ (reference sequence). The data derive from a study of cytomegalovirus exposure and HLA in healthy donors. Study conclusions and caveats: TCR sequences were mostly rare, though some public TCRs occurred in many donors.

The chain recombines TRBV7-9 with TRBJ2-1; tentatively, D is TRBD2 (5 bases). Sequenced: PBMCs. The clonotype was recovered from a woman between 18 and 29 years old in good health and CMV-seropositive. CDR3 sequence reads: CASSLALRENEQFF. In nucleotides, the CDR3 is TGTGCCAGCAGCTTAGCGCTTAGGGAGAATGAGCAGTTCTTC.